This T cell receptor (beta chain) appears in the sequencing data of a study of human T cells and chemical hapten exposure. Study conclusions and caveats: Versus controls, expanded TCRs had significantly more large CDR3 similarity clusters. Positively correlated with patch test score were the counts of PT1 expanded TCRs.

There are a few counts of this clonotype. The antigen remains undetermined. The CDR3 totals 12 residues. Trimming stripped 1 base from V and 5 bases from J, with 5 bases between. Germline V gives CDR1 SGHDN, CDR2 FVKESK. Time point in this sample: patch test 3, about 24 weeks after DPC sensitization. Treatment of the sample: therapeutic diphenylcyclopropenone sensitization with weekly scalp DPC. What the library attached to individual cDNA molecules were unique molecular identifiers. TCRdb re-derived calls from the RACE reads in MiXCR, one entry per CDR3 protein. Here the sample spans 100,000 to 120,000 distinct CDR3 sequences, roughly a third being singletons.

V usage is TRBV14 and J usage is TRBJ2-5; no clear D. The sample in question was whole blood, obtained in connection with sensitization to the hapten diphenylcyclopropenone (DPC). This TCR came from a man aged 35 to 55 with alopecia areata. Some clones in this sample may be carry-over from other donors' samples. This chain's CDR3 is CASSQGVETQYF. CDR3 sequence (DNA): TGTGCCAGCAGCCAAGGGGTTGAGACCCAGTACTTC.